The entry below gives a single TCR beta chain sequence along with its context. Its target is unknown. The data were produced by immunoSEQ multiplex PCR, yet TCRdb's version contains in-frame clones alone and is incomplete. The data contain approximately 60,000 clones, approximately 79% of them singletons. This sample stems from a study of siplizumab effects on memory and regulatory T cells. Study results and caveats: Memory T cells appeared less diverse than naive cells, which seemed to contribute substantially to alloresponse.

Germline CDR1 SGDLS, CDR2 YYNGEE. The CDR3 consists of 14 residues. Trimming shortened V by 4 bases and J by 4 bases, and 11 bases separated the two germline ends. The material sequenced was memory CD4+ T cells sorted from blood. The chain has TRBV9 and TRBJ2-2, with D possibly called TRBD1 or TRBD2 (5 bases each). The receptor was derived from a human donor in good health. CDR3 in DNA: TGTGCCAGCAGCCCGTTGGGGGTCACCGGGGAGCTGTTTTTT. Its translation is CASSPLGVTGELFF.